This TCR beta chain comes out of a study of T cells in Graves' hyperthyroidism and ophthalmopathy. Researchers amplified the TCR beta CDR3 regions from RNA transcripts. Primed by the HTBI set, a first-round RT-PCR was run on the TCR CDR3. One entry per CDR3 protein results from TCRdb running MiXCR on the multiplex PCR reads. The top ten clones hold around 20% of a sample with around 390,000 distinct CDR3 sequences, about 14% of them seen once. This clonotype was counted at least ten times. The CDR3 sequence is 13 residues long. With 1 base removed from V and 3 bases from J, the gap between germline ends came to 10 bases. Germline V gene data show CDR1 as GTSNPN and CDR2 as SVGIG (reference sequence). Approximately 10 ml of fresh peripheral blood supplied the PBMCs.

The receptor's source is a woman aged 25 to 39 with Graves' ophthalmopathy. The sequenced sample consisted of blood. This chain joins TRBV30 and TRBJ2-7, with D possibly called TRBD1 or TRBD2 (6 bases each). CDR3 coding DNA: TGTGCCTGGAGTGGGGGGGCTGACTACGAGCAGTACTTC. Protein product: CAWSGGADYEQYF. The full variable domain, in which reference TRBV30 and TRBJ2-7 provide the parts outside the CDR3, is SQTIHQWPATLVQPVGSPLSLECTVEGTSNPNLYWYRQAAGRGLQLLFYSVGIGQISSEVPQNLSASRPQDRQFILSSKKLLLSDSGFYLCAWSGGADYEQYFGPGTRLTVT.